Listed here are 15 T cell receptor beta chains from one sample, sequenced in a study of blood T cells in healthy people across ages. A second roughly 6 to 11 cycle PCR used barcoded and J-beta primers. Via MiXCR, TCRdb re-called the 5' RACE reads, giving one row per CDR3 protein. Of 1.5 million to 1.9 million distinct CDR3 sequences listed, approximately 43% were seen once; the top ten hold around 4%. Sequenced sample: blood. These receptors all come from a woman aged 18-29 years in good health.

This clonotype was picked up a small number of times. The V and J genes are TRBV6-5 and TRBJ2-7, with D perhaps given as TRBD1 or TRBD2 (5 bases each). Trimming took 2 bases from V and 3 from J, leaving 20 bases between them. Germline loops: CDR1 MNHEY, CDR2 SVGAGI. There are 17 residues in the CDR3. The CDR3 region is CASSYRGRVWGLYEQYF. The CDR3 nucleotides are TGTGCCAGCAGTTACCGGGGCAGGGTATGGGGTCTCTACGAGCAGTACTTC.

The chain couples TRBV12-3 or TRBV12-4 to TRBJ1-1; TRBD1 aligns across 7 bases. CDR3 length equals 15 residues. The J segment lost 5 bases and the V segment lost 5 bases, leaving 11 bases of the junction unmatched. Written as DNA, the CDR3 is TGTGCCAGCAGTCCTTTGACAGGGAGAAAGACTGAAGCTTTCTTT. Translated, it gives CASSPLTGRKTEAFF.

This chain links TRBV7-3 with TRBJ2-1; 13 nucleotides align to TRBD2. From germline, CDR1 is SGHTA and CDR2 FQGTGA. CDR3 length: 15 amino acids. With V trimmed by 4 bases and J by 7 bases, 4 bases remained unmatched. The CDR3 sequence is CASSSLAGGPNEQFF. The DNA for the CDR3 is TGTGCCAGCAGCTCACTAGCGGGAGGGCCGAATGAGCAGTTCTTC. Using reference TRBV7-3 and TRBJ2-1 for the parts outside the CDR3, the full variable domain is GAGVSQTPSNKVTEKGKYVELRCDPISGHTALYWYRQSLGQGPEFLIYFQGTGAADDSGLPNDRFFAVRPEGSVSTLKIQRTERGDSAVYLCASSSLAGGPNEQFFGPGTRLTVL.

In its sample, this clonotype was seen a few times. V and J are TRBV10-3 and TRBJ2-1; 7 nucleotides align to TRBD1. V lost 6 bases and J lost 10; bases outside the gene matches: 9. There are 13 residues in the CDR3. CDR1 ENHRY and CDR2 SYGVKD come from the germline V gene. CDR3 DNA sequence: TGTGCCATCAGCGACAGGGTTGAAAGGGAGCAGTTCTTC. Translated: CAISDRVEREQFF.

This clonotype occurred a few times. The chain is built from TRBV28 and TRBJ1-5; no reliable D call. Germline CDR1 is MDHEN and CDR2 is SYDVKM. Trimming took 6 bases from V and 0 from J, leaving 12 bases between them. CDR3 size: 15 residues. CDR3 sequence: CASSLRHDSNQPQHF. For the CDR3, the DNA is TGTGCCAGCAGCCTCCGGCATGATAGCAATCAGCCCCAGCATTTT.

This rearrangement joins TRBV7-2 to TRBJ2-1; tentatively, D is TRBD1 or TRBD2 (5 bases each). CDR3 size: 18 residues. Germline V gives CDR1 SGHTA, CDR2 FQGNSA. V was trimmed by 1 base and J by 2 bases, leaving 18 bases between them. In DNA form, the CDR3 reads TGTGCCAGCAGCTTAGAGGGTAGAGGGGACGGGACCTACAATGAGCAGTTCTTC. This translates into CASSLEGRGDGTYNEQFF.

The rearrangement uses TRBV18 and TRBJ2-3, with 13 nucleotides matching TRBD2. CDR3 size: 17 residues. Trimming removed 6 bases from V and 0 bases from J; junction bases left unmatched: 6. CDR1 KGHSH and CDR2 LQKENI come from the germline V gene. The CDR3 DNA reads TGTGCCAGCTCCCGGACTAGCGGGAGAACCAGCACAGATACGCAGTATTTT. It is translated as CASSRTSGRTSTDTQYF.

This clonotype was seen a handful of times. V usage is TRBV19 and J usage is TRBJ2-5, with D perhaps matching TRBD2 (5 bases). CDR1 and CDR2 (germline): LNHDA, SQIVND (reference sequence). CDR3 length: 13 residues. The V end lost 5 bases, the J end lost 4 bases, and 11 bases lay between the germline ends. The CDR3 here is CASSGAGGETQYF. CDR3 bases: TGTGCCAGTAGTGGTGCGGGTGGAGAGACCCAGTACTTC.

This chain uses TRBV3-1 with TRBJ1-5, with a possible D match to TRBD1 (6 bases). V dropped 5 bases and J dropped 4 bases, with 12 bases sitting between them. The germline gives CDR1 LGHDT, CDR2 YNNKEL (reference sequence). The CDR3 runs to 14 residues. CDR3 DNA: TGTGCCAGCAGCGGTGAACAGGGTAATCAGCCCCAGCATTTT. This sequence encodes CASSGEQGNQPQHF. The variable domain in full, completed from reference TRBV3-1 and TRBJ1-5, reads DTAVSQTPKYLVTQMGNDKSIKCEQNLGHDTMYWYKQDSKKFLKIMFSYNNKELIINETVPNRFSPKSPDKAHLNLHINSLELGDSAVYFCASSGEQGNQPQHFGDGTRLSIL.

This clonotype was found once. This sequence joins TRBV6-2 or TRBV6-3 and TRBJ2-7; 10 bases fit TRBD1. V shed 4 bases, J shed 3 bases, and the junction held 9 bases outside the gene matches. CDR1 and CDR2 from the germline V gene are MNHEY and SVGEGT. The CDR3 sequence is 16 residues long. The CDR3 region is CASSSWGQGINYEQYF. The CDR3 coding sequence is TGTGCCAGCAGTTCCTGGGGACAGGGGATAAACTACGAGCAGTACTTC.

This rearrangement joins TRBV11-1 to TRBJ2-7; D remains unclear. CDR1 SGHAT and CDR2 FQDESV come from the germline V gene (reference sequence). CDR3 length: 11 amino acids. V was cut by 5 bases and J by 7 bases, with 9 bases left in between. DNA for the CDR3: TGTGCCAGCAGCCACAACGGTGAGCAGTACTTC. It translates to CASSHNGEQYF.

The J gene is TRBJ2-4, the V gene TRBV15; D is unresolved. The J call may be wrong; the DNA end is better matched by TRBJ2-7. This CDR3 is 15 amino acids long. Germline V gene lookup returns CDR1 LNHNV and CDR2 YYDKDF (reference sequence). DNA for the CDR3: TGTGCCACCAGCAGAGATCTTAGCCTTACCTACGAGCAGTACTTC. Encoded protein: CATSRDLSLTYEQYF.

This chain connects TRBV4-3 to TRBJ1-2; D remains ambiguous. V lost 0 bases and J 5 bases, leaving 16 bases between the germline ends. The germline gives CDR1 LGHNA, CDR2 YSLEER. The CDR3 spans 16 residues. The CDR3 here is CASSQDPFTESYGYTF. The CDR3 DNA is TGCGCCAGCAGCCAAGACCCTTTTACGGAATCTTATGGCTACACCTTC.

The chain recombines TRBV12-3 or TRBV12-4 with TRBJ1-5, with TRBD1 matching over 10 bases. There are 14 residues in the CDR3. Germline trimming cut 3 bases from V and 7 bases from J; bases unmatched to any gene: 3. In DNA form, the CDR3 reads TGTGCCAGCAGTTTGACAGGGGGCTGGCAGCCCCAGCATTTT. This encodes CASSLTGGWQPQHF.

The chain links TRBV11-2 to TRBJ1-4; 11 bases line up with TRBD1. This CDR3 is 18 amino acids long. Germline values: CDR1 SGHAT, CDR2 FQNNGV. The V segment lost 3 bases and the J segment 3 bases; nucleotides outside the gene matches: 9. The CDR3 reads CASSFRTGGFDANEKLFF. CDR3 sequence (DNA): TGTGCCAGCAGCTTTAGGACAGGGGGCTTCGACGCTAATGAAAAACTGTTTTTT.